Below, 25 T cell receptor beta chains from the same sample are listed, as sequenced in a study of T cells in localized non-small cell lung cancer. The table came from immunoSEQ multiplex PCR; TCRdb's copy has only in-frame clones and leaves some out. The sample has about 40,000 clones; 86% are singletons. The specimen was peripheral blood, collected before any cancer treatment. The receptors stem from a man aged 35 to 70 with stage I lung adenocarcinoma.

This chain uses TRBV2 with TRBJ2-1; D is unresolved. CDR1 is SNHLY, CDR2 FYNNEI, per germline. Trimming took 7 bases from V and 8 from J, leaving 12 bases between them. The CDR3 loop spans 12 amino acids. CDR3 sequence: CASNEVGDEQFF. The DNA for the CDR3 is TGTGCCAGCAATGAGGTCGGCGATGAGCAGTTCTTC.

This clone was found once. V is TRBV11-2 and J is TRBJ1-2; maybe TRBD1 (5 bases). The germline V gene has CDR1 SGHAT and CDR2 FQNNGV. The ends were cut back, 1 base at V and 10 bases at J, with 10 bases in the middle. CDR3 length equals 12 residues. CDR3 residues: CASSLGDDDYTF. The CDR3 bases are TGTGCCAGCAGCTTAGGGGACGACGACTACACCTTC.

V gene TRBV28 combines with J gene TRBJ1-3; TRBD1 matches 7 bases. The length of the CDR3 is 18 residues. Germline V gene lookup returns CDR1 MDHEN and CDR2 SYDVKM. V shed 7 bases and J 0 bases; nucleotides not matched to a gene: 15. The CDR3: CASTLGSGTVFSGNTIYF. CDR3 in DNA: TGTGCCAGCACTTTGGGTTCCGGGACAGTTTTCTCTGGAAACACCATATATTTT.

The chain uses TRBV9 and TRBJ2-7, with D perhaps TRBD2 (7 bases). There are 17 residues in the CDR3. Trimming removed 0 bases from V and 4 bases from J, with 20 bases in between. The germline V gene has CDR1 SGDLS and CDR2 YYNGEE. CDR3 bases: TGTGCCAGCAGCGTAGATGGCGCGGGCCGGGGGGCTTACGAGCAGTACTTC. This encodes CASSVDGAGRGAYEQYF.

CDR3 DNA sequence: TGTGCCAGCAGTCTCGCCAGGAACTACAATGAGCAGTTCTTC. Its translation is CASSLARNYNEQFF. V usage is TRBV27 and J usage is TRBJ2-1, with unresolved D. Trimming removed 5 bases from V and 3 bases from J, with 11 bases in between. This CDR3 is 14 amino acids long. Germline V gene data show CDR1 as MNHEY and CDR2 as SMNVEV (reference sequence).

The chain carries TRBV11-2 and TRBJ2-3; possibly TRBD2 for D (5 bases). Trimming took off 5 bases at V and 0 bases at J, with 12 bases between the two ends. The CDR3 extends over 15 amino acids. Germline V gene sequence: CDR1 SGHAT, CDR2 FQNNGV. The CDR3: CASSQRAQSTDTQYF. In DNA, the CDR3 is TGTGCCAGCAGCCAGAGGGCGCAGAGCACAGATACGCAGTATTTT.

This chain links TRBV5-1 with TRBJ1-4, with 7 nucleotides matching TRBD1. The trim removed 5 bases at V and 4 bases at J, leaving 11 bases unmatched. Germline V CDR1 and CDR2: SGHRS, YFSETQ. CDR3 length equals 16 residues. CDR3 coding DNA: TGCGCCAGCAGGGCCTCGACAGGGTTAAGTAATGAAAAACTGTTTTTT. Its translation: CASRASTGLSNEKLFF. Supplemented by reference TRBV5-1 and TRBJ1-4, the full variable domain reads KAGVTQTPRYLIKTRGQQVTLSCSPISGHRSVSWYQQTPGQGLQFLFEYFSETQRNKGNFPGRFSGRQFSNSRSEMNVSTLELGDSALYLCASRASTGLSNEKLFFGSGTQLSVL.

CDR3 nucleotides: TGTGCCAGCAGCGCCCTACTAGCGAGCCAAGAGACCCAGTACTTC. Protein: CASSALLASQETQYF. The rearrangement links TRBV11-2 to TRBJ2-5; 7 nucleotides match TRBD2. V lost 5 bases and J lost 1; bases outside the gene matches: 7. The CDR3 has 15 amino acids. Germline loops: CDR1 SGHAT, CDR2 FQNNGV.

This clone came up a few times. The rearrangement uses TRBV30 and TRBJ1-2; D gene unclear. The CDR3 is 13 amino acids. Deletions cut 0 bases from V and 4 bases from J, with 9 bases between. Germline V lookup: CDR1 GTSNPN, CDR2 SVGIG (reference sequence). This CDR3 is CAWSVDPGYGYTF. The CDR3 DNA reads as TGTGCCTGGAGTGTAGACCCCGGCTATGGCTACACCTTC.

The chain links TRBV11-1 to TRBJ2-5; D is possibly TRBD1 or TRBD2 (5 bases each). Germline values: CDR1 SGHAT, CDR2 FQDESV (reference sequence). The CDR3 has 14 residues. Trimming removed 4 bases from V and 2 bases from J, with 11 bases in between. The CDR3 loop is CASSYGTEQETQYF. The CDR3 region has the DNA TGTGCCAGCAGCTACGGGACGGAACAAGAGACCCAGTACTTC.

The chain uses TRBV5-6 and TRBJ2-1; 9 bases match TRBD2. After removal of 4 bases from V and 4 bases from J, the junction contained 6 bases not matched to a gene. The V gene's germline CDR1 is SGHDT and CDR2 YYEEEE. The CDR3 has 15 residues. CDR3 sequence: CASSPGTSLYNEQFF. The CDR3, as DNA: TGTGCCAGCAGCCCCGGGACTAGCTTATACAATGAGCAGTTCTTC.

About this clone: The junction departs from germline at one end; a sequencing error may be responsible. The chain carries TRBV7-7 and TRBJ2-3; TRBD2 matches 15 bases. CDR3 length: 19 amino acids. Per germline, CDR1 SSHAT and CDR2 FNYEAQ (reference sequence). This CDR3 reads CASSPWTSGRAGSTDTQYF. The CDR3 nucleotides read TGTGCTAGCAGCCCTTGGACTAGCGGGAGGGCCGGGTCCACAGATACGCAGTATTTT.

The chain links TRBV4-1 to TRBJ1-1, with TRBD1 identical over 8 bases. Trimming at V came to 0 bases and at J to 5 bases, leaving 5 bases not matched to a gene. The CDR3 is made up of 15 amino acids. Germline V gene lookup returns CDR1 MGHRA and CDR2 YSYEKL. Written as DNA, the CDR3 is TGCGCCAGCAGCCAAGATCCAGGGGGCGGGACTGAAGCTTTCTTT. It yields the protein CASSQDPGGGTEAFF.

The rearrangement links TRBV27 to TRBJ2-1; the match to TRBD2 covers 10 bases. The CDR3 totals 14 residues. V shed 3 bases and J 8 bases; nucleotides not matched to a gene: 4. Germline V gene sequence: CDR1 MNHEY, CDR2 SMNVEV (reference sequence). The CDR3 loop reads CASSFVAGGYEQFF. The CDR3 DNA reads TGTGCCAGCAGTTTTGTAGCGGGAGGCTATGAGCAGTTCTTC.

The J gene is TRBJ2-5, the V gene TRBV6-5; D might be TRBD1 (6 bases). The CDR3 is 16 residues long. V dropped 4 bases and J dropped 1 base, with 16 bases sitting between them. Looked up from germline, CDR1 is MNHEY and CDR2 is SVGAGI. The CDR3 nucleotides read TGTGCCAGCAGTTCGACTTGGACAGCCATCCAAGAGACCCAGTACTTC. Its protein is CASSSTWTAIQETQYF.

The chain links TRBV19 to TRBJ2-5; 7 bases align to TRBD1. Germline V CDR1 and CDR2: LNHDA, SQIVND (reference sequence). Germline trimming cut 5 bases from V and 2 bases from J; bases unmatched to any gene: 8. The CDR3 spans 15 residues. This chain's CDR3 is CASSPETGTQETQYF. For the CDR3, the DNA is TGTGCCAGTAGTCCAGAGACAGGGACGCAAGAGACCCAGTACTTC.

The rearrangement uses TRBV28 and TRBJ2-5; D is perhaps TRBD2 (6 bases). The CDR3 runs 16 residues. Between the trimmed V and J ends, which lost 6 bases and 3 bases, there was a span of 20 bases. Per germline, CDR1 MDHEN and CDR2 SYDVKM. The CDR3 DNA follows: TGTGCCAGCAGCCCTATAGCGGAAGCACGGGAAGAGACCCAGTACTTC. Translating gives CASSPIAEAREETQYF.

The chain combines TRBV19 with TRBJ2-7; TRBD2 matches at 8 bases. After removal of 1 base from V and 3 bases from J, the junction contained 8 bases not matched to a gene. This CDR3 region has 16 residues. Germline CDR1 is LNHDA and CDR2 is SQIVND (reference sequence). Written as DNA, the CDR3 is TGTGCCAGTAGTATAGGCAGTAGCGGGAAGAACTACGAGCAGTACTTC. This translates into CASSIGSSGKNYEQYF.

V is TRBV28 and J is TRBJ2-3, with 12 bases aligning to TRBD2. Germline CDR1 is MDHEN and CDR2 is SYDVKM. The CDR3 has 16 residues. Trimming removed 2 bases from V and 1 base from J; junction bases left unmatched: 1. The CDR3 region is CASSLLAGGRTDTQYF. DNA of the CDR3: TGTGCCAGCAGTTTACTAGCGGGAGGGCGCACAGATACGCAGTATTTT.

The chain employs TRBV5-1 and TRBJ2-3, with 12 nucleotides matching TRBD2. CDR1 and CDR2 (germline): SGHRS, YFSETQ. The junction had 0 bases not matched to a gene; V was cut back by 4 bases and J by 3 bases. This CDR3 is built from 14 residues. In DNA, the CDR3 is TGCGCCAGCAGCGGGACTAGCGGGACAGATACGCAGTATTTT. Translating gives CASSGTSGTDTQYF. The whole variable domain, remainder taken from reference TRBV5-1 and TRBJ2-3, is KAGVTQTPRYLIKTRGQQVTLSCSPISGHRSVSWYQQTPGQGLQFLFEYFSETQRNKGNFPGRFSGRQFSNSRSEMNVSTLELGDSALYLCASSGTSGTDTQYFGPGTRLTVL.

The rearrangement uses TRBV2 and TRBJ2-1, with D perhaps matching TRBD1 (6 bases). The CDR3 totals 16 residues. Deletions cut 5 bases from V and 1 base from J, with 15 bases between. Per germline, CDR1 SNHLY and CDR2 FYNNEI. The CDR3 is CASSPDRMGSYNEQFF. CDR3 coding DNA: TGTGCCAGCAGTCCTGACAGGATGGGTTCCTACAATGAGCAGTTCTTC. Filled out from reference TRBV2 and TRBJ2-1, the complete variable domain reads EPEVTQTPSHQVTQMGQEVILRCVPISNHLYFYWYRQILGQKVEFLVSFYNNEISEKSEIFDDQFSVERPDGSNFTLKIRSTKLEDSAMYFCASSPDRMGSYNEQFFGPGTRLTVL.

DNA of the CDR3: TGTGCCAGCAGCCAAGATTTCGCGGGGAGGGGGAATGAGCAGTTCTTC. Amino acids: CASSQDFAGRGNEQFF. The V gene is TRBV4-2, the J gene TRBJ2-1; D possibly corresponds to TRBD2 (7 bases). V lost 0 bases and J lost 7, with 16 bases in between. The germline V gene has CDR1 LGHNA and CDR2 YNFKEQ. This CDR3 region has 16 residues.

The chain employs TRBV20-1 and TRBJ2-2; no firm D call. CDR1 and CDR2 from the germline V gene are DFQATT and SNEGSKA (reference sequence). This CDR3 region has 11 residues. In nucleotides, the CDR3 is TGCAGAGAAGGTCTCTTCGGGGAGCTGTTTTTT. Translation gives CREGLFGELFF.

The rearrangement joins TRBV7-8 to TRBJ2-7; 7 bases agree with TRBD1. Per the germline V gene, CDR1 is SGHVS and CDR2 is FQNEAQ. The CDR3 totals 14 residues. V trimming: 5 bases; J trimming: 2 bases; junction bases outside the gene matches: 6. The DNA for the CDR3 is TGTGCCAGCAGCGCCACGGGACAGACCTACGAGCAGTACTTC. This codes for CASSATGQTYEQYF.

This chain uses TRBV5-6 with TRBJ2-2; D call uncertain. Trimming removed 3 bases at V and 1 base at J, with 10 bases between. The length of the CDR3 is 15 residues. Germline V lookup: CDR1 SGHDT, CDR2 YYEEEE. The DNA for the CDR3 is TGTGCCAGCAGCTCGTGGGGTAGGAACACCGGGGAGCTGTTTTTT. It is translated as CASSSWGRNTGELFF.